Below are 26 T cell receptor beta chains sequenced from a single sample in a study of tumor-infiltrating lymphocytes in localized non-small cell lung cancer. Measured with immunoSEQ multiplex PCR; TCRdb has only the in-frame clones, and not every one. The table shows about 15,000 clones, with approximately 71% occurring only once. The source material was uninvolved lung tissue not adjacent to the tumor. The receptor source for this set is a human donor with non-small cell lung cancer.

This chain links TRBV5-1 with TRBJ2-5; 7 nucleotides match TRBD1. V lost 4 bases to trimming and J lost 3 bases; unmatched junction nucleotides: 6. Per germline, CDR1 SGHRS and CDR2 YFSETQ. This CDR3 region has 14 residues. CDR3 sequence: CASSHNTGEETQYF. In DNA form, the CDR3 reads TGCGCCAGCAGCCACAATACAGGGGAAGAGACCCAGTACTTC.

Notes on this clone: The sample has other DNA sequences that encode this CDR3 too. V gene TRBV5-1 combines with J gene TRBJ2-5; no clear D. Between the trimmed V and J ends, which lost 0 bases and 5 bases, there was a span of 8 bases. The germline V gene encodes CDR1 SGHRS and CDR2 YFSETQ. The CDR3 is 13 residues long. The CDR3 protein is CASSLGLGETQYF. CDR3 in DNA: TGCGCCAGCAGCTTGGGGTTAGGGGAGACCCAGTACTTC.

This clone was seen only a few times. The rearrangement links TRBV30 to TRBJ1-4; the D is unclear. Trimming pared 0 bases from V and 8 bases from J, leaving 4 bases between. The germline V gene encodes CDR1 GTSNPN and CDR2 SVGIG (reference sequence). The CDR3 loop spans 11 amino acids. CDR3 loop: CAWSVGEKLFF. CDR3 coding DNA: TGTGCCTGGAGTGTGGGGGAAAAACTGTTTTTT.

This clone was counted only a few times. The chain has TRBV29-1 and TRBJ2-7, with 7 nucleotides matching TRBD1. The CDR3 contains 12 residues. The germline V gene encodes CDR1 SQVTM and CDR2 ANQGSEA. V lost 6 bases, J lost 1 base, and 3 bases stayed unmatched. The CDR3 reads CSVTGVSYEQYF. Written as DNA, the CDR3 is TGCAGCGTAACAGGGGTTTCCTACGAGCAGTACTTC.

The genes are TRBV10-3 and TRBJ1-1, with D tentatively TRBD1 (6 bases). The V end was cut by 9 bases, the J end by 3 bases, with 14 bases between. The germline V gene has CDR1 ENHRY and CDR2 SYGVKD. The CDR3 is 13 amino acids. The CDR3 DNA is TGTGCCATTAAGCGGGGGCGGGACACTGAAGCTTTCTTT. Protein: CAIKRGRDTEAFF.

The gene calls are TRBV6-1 and TRBJ2-5, with a possible D match to TRBD2 (5 bases). V lost 6 bases and J lost 5, with 19 bases in between. CDR1 MNHNS and CDR2 SASEGT come from the germline V gene. This CDR3 has 15 amino acids. Here the CDR3 DNA reads TGTGCCAGCAGACTAACTAGATCGATAGGCGAGACCCAGTACTTC. Its translation: CASRLTRSIGETQYF.

The chain has TRBV4-1 and TRBJ2-5, with TRBD2 matching 7 bases. V lost 3 bases to trimming and J lost 2 bases; unmatched junction nucleotides: 0. Germline V gives CDR1 MGHRA, CDR2 YSYEKL. CDR3 length equals 13 residues. CDR3 sequence reads: CASSQGGQETQYF. Here the CDR3 DNA reads TGCGCCAGCAGCCAGGGGGGGCAAGAGACCCAGTACTTC.

This rearrangement joins TRBV12-5 to TRBJ2-7; D is perhaps TRBD2 (6 bases). This CDR3 has 16 amino acids. Germline V gene lookup returns CDR1 LGHNT and CDR2 FRNRAP. V lost 1 base, J lost 5 bases, and 18 bases lay in between. CDR3 coding DNA: TGTGCTAGTGGTTTGGGGGCCGGGGGAGTAGGAAACGAGCAGTACTTC. Translated: CASGLGAGGVGNEQYF.

The CDR3 protein is CAWSVVREQYF. CDR3 sequence (DNA): TGTGCCTGGAGTGTTGTGAGAGAGCAGTACTTC. The chain uses TRBV30 and TRBJ2-7, with D unresolved. Germline CDR1 is GTSNPN and CDR2 is SVGIG (reference sequence). Trimming left V 0 bases short and J 7 bases short, with 7 bases between. The CDR3 totals 11 residues.

The chain links TRBV2 to TRBJ1-1; D gene unclear. V lost 6 bases and J lost 1, with 9 bases in between. Germline V gene sequence: CDR1 SNHLY, CDR2 FYNNEI. The CDR3 has 13 amino acids. In nucleotides, the CDR3 is TGTGCCAGCAGAAACCGGTGGAACACTGAAGCTTTCTTT. This gives the protein CASRNRWNTEAFF.

Within the sample, this clone is medium-sized. The V gene is TRBV28, the J gene TRBJ2-3; D may be TRBD2 (5 bases). The CDR3 is 15 residues long. The V end lost 3 bases, the J end lost 2 bases, and 12 bases lay between the germline ends. Germline V gene data show CDR1 as MDHEN and CDR2 as SYDVKM. CDR3 region: CASSLTNAATDTQYF. In DNA, the CDR3 is TGTGCCAGCAGTTTGACTAACGCGGCCACAGATACGCAGTATTTT.

V and J are TRBV5-6 and TRBJ2-5, with a tentative D call TRBD2 (6 bases). Germline V lookup: CDR1 SGHDT, CDR2 YYEEEE. The V end lost 1 base, the J end lost 5 bases, and 12 bases lay between the germline ends. This CDR3 is built from 14 residues. CDR3 loop: CASSLYSGKETQYF. The CDR3 nucleotides read TGTGCCAGCAGCTTGTATAGCGGCAAGGAGACCCAGTACTTC.

There are a few counts of this clone. The genes are TRBV28 and TRBJ2-7, with 10 bases matching TRBD1. The germline V gene encodes CDR1 MDHEN and CDR2 SYDVKM. V dropped 6 bases and J dropped 6; count of bases not matched to a gene: 11. There are 15 residues in the CDR3. CDR3 bases: TGTGCCAGCAGCCTCCCCGGGACAGGGGCGGTCGAGCAGTACTTC. Its protein product is CASSLPGTGAVEQYF.

The chain combines TRBV9 with TRBJ1-6; D gene uncertain. There are 13 residues in the CDR3. Trimming removed 1 base from V and 7 bases from J, with 6 bases in between. Germline V gives CDR1 SGDLS, CDR2 YYNGEE. DNA for the CDR3: TGTGCCAGCAGCGTATCGGACAATTCACCCCTCCACTTT. This translates into CASSVSDNSPLHF.

In its sample, this clone was seen a few times. The CDR3 is CASSQNNQPQHF. The CDR3 coding sequence is TGTGCCAGCAGCCAGAACAATCAGCCCCAGCATTTT. The rearrangement joins TRBV2 to TRBJ1-5, with no clear D. There are 12 residues in the CDR3. Germline V gene lookup returns CDR1 SNHLY and CDR2 FYNNEI. V lost 6 bases, J lost 3 bases, and 6 bases lay in between.

The chain couples TRBV29-1 to TRBJ1-2; the D gene is possibly TRBD1 (5 bases). Germline lookup yields CDR1 SQVTM and CDR2 ANQGSEA. The germline V and J ends were trimmed by 3 bases and 2 bases, with 7 bases remaining between them. CDR3 length: 12 residues. CDR3 nucleotide sequence: TGCAGCGTTGAGCAGGGCAACTATGGCTACACCTTC. Protein: CSVEQGNYGYTF.

V gene TRBV6-5 combines with J gene TRBJ2-7; D ambiguous. Between the trimmed V and J ends, which lost 5 bases and 7 bases, there was a span of 9 bases. There are 11 residues in the CDR3. Germline CDR1 reads MNHEY; CDR2 reads SVGAGI. The CDR3: CASSTPAEQYF. CDR3 DNA: TGTGCCAGCAGTACCCCCGCAGAGCAGTACTTC.

The chain combines TRBV7-9 with TRBJ1-5; no firm D call. In germline, CDR1 is SEHNR, CDR2 FQNEAQ (reference sequence). The CDR3 spans 14 residues. Trimming stripped 4 bases from V and 3 bases from J, with 10 bases between. CDR3 protein: CASSSVEPNQPQHF. CDR3 coding DNA: TGTGCCAGCAGCTCAGTGGAACCCAATCAGCCCCAGCATTTT.

This clone showed up just a few times. The J gene is TRBJ2-1, the V gene TRBV6-5; 10 bases are shared with TRBD2. Germline trimming cut 8 bases from V and 4 bases from J; bases unmatched to any gene: 5. There are 14 residues in the CDR3. Germline CDR1 and CDR2: MNHEY and SVGAGI. The CDR3 reads CASSGLALYNEQFF. The DNA for the CDR3 is TGTGCCAGCTCGGGACTAGCGCTTTACAATGAGCAGTTCTTC.

By proportion, this clone is medium-sized (0.01 to 0.1%). The genes are TRBV7-2 and TRBJ1-3, with D unclear. Germline lookup yields CDR1 SGHTA and CDR2 FQGNSA. CDR3 length: 13 residues. The V end was cut by 4 bases, the J end by 4 bases, with 8 bases between. CDR3 DNA: TGTGCCAGCAGCTGGGCGGGGGGAAACACCATATATTTT. Its translation is CASSWAGGNTIYF. Drawing the rest from reference TRBV7-2 and TRBJ1-3, the complete variable domain is GAGVSQSPSNKVTEKGKDVELRCDPISGHTALYWYRQSLGQGLEFLIYFQGNSAPDKSGLPSDRFSAERTGGSVSTLTIQRTQQEDSAVYLCASSWAGGNTIYFGEGSWLTVV.

The chain joins TRBV7-9 to TRBJ1-2; D unresolved. This CDR3 has 15 residues. Germline V gene sequence: CDR1 SEHNR, CDR2 FQNEAQ (reference sequence). V dropped 0 bases and J dropped 8 bases, with 16 bases sitting between them. CDR3 sequence: CASSLARSTPQGYTF. The CDR3 DNA sequence: TGTGCCAGCAGCTTAGCGCGGTCGACACCCCAAGGCTACACCTTC.

The chain joins TRBV6-6 to TRBJ1-6; D remains ambiguous. V was shortened by 8 bases and J by 9 bases, with 14 bases between the two germline ends. Germline lookup yields CDR1 MNHNY and CDR2 SVGAGI (reference sequence). This CDR3 is built from 13 residues. CDR3 loop: CASGHYGGSPLHF. In nucleotides, the CDR3 is TGTGCCAGCGGGCATTACGGTGGTTCACCCCTCCACTTT.

This clone was seen a single time. The chain combines TRBV7-2 with TRBJ2-6; D remains unclear. Trimming removed 0 bases at V and 2 bases at J, with 8 bases between. Germline V gene data show CDR1 as SGHTA and CDR2 as FQGNSA. This CDR3 has 16 residues. Written as DNA, the CDR3 is TGTGCCAGCAGCTTAGCGGTGACTGCTGGGGCCAACGTCCTGACTTTC. It yields the protein CASSLAVTAGANVLTF.

For the CDR3, the DNA is TGTGCCAGCCAACCGCGGGGGGAGGGGAATACGCAGTATTTT. This translates into CASQPRGEGNTQYF. The rearrangement uses TRBV4-2 and TRBJ2-3; TRBD2 matches at 8 bases. Germline loops: CDR1 LGHNA, CDR2 YNFKEQ. V lost 8 bases to trimming and J lost 7 bases; unmatched junction nucleotides: 11. The CDR3 contains 14 residues.

This clone has just a few counts. V usage is TRBV7-2 and J usage is TRBJ1-2; no firm D call. The CDR3 runs 11 residues. Trimming pared 1 base from V and 8 bases from J, leaving 5 bases between. CDR1 SGHTA and CDR2 FQGNSA come from the germline V gene. The CDR3 is CASSLVGGYTF. The CDR3 DNA reads TGTGCCAGCAGCTTAGTAGGCGGCTACACCTTC.

The chain uses TRBV19 and TRBJ2-2; D unclear. The V and J ends lost 2 bases and 0 bases respectively, with 10 bases between them. Germline lookup yields CDR1 LNHDA and CDR2 SQIVND (reference sequence). The CDR3 contains 16 residues. The CDR3 nucleotides read TGTGCCAGTAGTATATCGGGCAGACCGAACACCGGGGAGCTGTTTTTT. It specifies CASSISGRPNTGELFF.